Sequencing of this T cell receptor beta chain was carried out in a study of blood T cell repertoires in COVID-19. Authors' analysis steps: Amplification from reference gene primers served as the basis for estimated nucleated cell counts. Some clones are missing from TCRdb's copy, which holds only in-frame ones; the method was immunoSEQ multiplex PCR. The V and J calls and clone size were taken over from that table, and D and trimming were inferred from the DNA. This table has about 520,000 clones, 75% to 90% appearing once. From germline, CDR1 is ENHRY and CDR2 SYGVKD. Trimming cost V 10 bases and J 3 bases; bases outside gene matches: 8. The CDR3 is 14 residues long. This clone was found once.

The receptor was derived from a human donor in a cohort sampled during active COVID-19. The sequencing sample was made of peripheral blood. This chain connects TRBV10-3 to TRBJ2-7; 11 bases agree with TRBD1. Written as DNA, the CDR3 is TGTGCCACGCAACTGGACAGGGGGCTCTACGAGCAGTACTTC. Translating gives CATQLDRGLYEQYF.